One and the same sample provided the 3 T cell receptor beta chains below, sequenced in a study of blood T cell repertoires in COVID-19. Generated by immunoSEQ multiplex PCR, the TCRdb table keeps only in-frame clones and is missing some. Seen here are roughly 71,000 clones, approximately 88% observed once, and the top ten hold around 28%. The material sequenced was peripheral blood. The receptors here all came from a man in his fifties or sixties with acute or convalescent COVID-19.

CDR3 sequence reads: CASSIGQLNTEAFF. The CDR3 DNA is TGTGCCAGTAGTATAGGACAGCTGAACACTGAAGCTTTCTTT. The chain employs TRBV19 and TRBJ1-1; a possible D gene is TRBD1 (5 bases). The CDR3 length is 14 residues. CDR1 is LNHDA and CDR2 is SQIVND in the germline V gene (reference sequence). V lost 1 base and J lost 0, with 6 bases in between.

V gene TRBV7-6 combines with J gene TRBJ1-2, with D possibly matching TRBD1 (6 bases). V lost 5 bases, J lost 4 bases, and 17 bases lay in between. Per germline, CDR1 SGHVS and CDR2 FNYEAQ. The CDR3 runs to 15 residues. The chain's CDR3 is CASSQTPTGSYGYTF. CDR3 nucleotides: TGTGCCAGCAGCCAAACGCCGACAGGTTCCTATGGCTACACCTTC.

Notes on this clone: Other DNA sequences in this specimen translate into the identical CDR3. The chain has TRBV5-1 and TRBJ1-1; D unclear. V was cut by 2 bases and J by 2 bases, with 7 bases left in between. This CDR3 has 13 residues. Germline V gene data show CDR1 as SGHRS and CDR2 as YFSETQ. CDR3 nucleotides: TGCGCCAGCAGCTTTGGAGGAAACACTGAAGCTTTCTTT. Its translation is CASSFGGNTEAFF.